This TCR beta chain originates from a study of beta chain features in type 1 diabetes. The overall study: Across all samples, over 85 million sorted cells were examined. Study-level findings and limits: Naive, central memory and Treg TCRB repertoires seemed to resemble each other more closely in patients than they did in healthy donors.

Reverse transcription of all isolated RNA meant that expressed TCRB transcripts were sequenced. Libraries were prepared by immunoSEQ multiplex PCR; TCRdb keeps only in-frame clonotypes and omits some of them. The sample carries about 150,000 clones, roughly 53% recorded once. Every participating donor gave one draw, a heparinised blood sample averaging about 100 mL. V lost 1 base to trimming and J lost 6 bases, with 9 bases between them. CDR3 size: 13 residues. From germline, CDR1 is MNHEY and CDR2 SVGAGI. Turning to this clone: Its antigen is not identified.

The sequenced material came from Tregs from blood. The gene calls are TRBV6-5 and TRBJ1-1; maybe TRBD1 (6 bases). The receptor comes from a man between 18 and 35 years old in good health. The CDR3 spells CASSYLQGPEAFF. In DNA form, the CDR3 reads TGTGCCAGCAGTTACTTACAGGGCCCTGAAGCTTTCTTT.